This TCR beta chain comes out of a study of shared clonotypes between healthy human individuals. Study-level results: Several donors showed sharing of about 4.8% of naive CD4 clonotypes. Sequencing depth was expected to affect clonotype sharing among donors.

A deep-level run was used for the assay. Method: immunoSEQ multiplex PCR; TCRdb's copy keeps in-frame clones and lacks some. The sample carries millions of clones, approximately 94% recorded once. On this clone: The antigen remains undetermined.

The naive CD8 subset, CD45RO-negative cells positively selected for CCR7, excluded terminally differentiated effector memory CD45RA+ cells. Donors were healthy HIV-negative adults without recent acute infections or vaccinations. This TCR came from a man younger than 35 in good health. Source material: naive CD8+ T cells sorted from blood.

CDR3 protein: CASSLRGEGETQYF. The DNA for the CDR3 is TGTGCCAGCAGTTTAAGAGGGGAAGGAGAGACCCAGTACTTC. V gene TRBV27 combines with J gene TRBJ2-5, with D perhaps given as TRBD1 or TRBD2 (5 bases each). There are 14 residues in the CDR3. Germline lookup yields CDR1 MNHEY and CDR2 SMNVEV (reference sequence). The V end lost 2 bases, the J end lost 4 bases, and 11 bases lay between the germline ends.